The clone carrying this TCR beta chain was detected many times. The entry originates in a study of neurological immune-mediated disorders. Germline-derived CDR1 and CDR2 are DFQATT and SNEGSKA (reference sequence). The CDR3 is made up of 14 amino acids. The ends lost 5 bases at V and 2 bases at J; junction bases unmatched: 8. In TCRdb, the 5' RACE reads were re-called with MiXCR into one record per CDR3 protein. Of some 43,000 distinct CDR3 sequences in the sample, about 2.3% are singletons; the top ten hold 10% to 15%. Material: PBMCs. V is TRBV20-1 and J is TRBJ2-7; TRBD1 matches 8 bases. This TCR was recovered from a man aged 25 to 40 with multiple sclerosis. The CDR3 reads CSASRTGNPYEQYF. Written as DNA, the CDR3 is TGCAGTGCTTCCCGGACAGGGAATCCCTACGAGCAGTACTTC.